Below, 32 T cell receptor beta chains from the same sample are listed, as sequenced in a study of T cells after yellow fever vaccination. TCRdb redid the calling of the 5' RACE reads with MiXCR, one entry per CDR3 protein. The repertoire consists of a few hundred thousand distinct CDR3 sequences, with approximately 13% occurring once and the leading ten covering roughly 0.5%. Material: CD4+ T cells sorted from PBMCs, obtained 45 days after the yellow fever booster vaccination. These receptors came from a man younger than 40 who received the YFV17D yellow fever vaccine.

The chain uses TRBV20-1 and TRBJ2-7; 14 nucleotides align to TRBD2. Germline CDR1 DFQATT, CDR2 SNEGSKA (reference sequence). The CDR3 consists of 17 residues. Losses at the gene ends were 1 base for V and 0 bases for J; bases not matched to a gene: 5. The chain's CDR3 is CSARGGLAGGISYEQYF. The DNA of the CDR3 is TGCAGTGCTAGAGGAGGACTAGCGGGAGGAATCTCCTACGAGCAGTACTTC.

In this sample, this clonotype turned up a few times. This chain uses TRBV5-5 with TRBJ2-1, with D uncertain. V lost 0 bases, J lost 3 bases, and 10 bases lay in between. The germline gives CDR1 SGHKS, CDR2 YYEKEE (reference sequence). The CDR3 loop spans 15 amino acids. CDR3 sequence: CASSLALSFYNEQFF. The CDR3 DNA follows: TGTGCCAGCAGCTTGGCCTTAAGCTTCTACAATGAGCAGTTCTTC. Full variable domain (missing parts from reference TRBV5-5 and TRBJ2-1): DAGVTQSPTHLIKTRGQQVTLRCSPISGHKSVSWYQQVLGQGPQFIFQYYEKEERGRGNFPDRFSARQFPNYSSELNVNALLLGDSALYLCASSLALSFYNEQFFGPGTRLTVL.

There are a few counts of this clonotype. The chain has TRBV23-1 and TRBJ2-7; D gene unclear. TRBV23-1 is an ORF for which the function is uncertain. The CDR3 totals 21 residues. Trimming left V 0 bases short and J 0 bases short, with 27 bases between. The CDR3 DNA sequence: TGCGCCAGCAGTCAATCCGGGTTGTATTGGCCGCACTTAAGGAGCTCCTACGAGCAGTACTTC. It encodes CASSQSGLYWPHLRSSYEQYF.

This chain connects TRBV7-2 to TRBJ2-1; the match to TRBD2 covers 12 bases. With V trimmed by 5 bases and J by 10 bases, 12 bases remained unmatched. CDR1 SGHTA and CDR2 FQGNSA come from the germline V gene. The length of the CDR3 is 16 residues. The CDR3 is CASSPNAGLAGLEQFF. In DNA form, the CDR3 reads TGTGCCAGCAGCCCAAACGCTGGACTAGCGGGACTCGAGCAGTTCTTC.

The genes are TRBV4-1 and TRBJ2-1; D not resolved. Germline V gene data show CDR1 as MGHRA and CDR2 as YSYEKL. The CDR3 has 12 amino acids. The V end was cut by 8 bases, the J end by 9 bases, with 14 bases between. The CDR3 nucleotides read TGCGCCAGCGGCCGAGCACGAAGTGAGCAGTTCTTC. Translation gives CASGRARSEQFF.

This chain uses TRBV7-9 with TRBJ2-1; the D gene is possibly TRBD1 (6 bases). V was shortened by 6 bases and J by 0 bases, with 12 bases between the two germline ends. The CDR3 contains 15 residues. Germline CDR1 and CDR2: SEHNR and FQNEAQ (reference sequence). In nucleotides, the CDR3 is TGTGCCAGCAGTCAACAGGGCATCTCCTACAATGAGCAGTTCTTC. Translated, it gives CASSQQGISYNEQFF.

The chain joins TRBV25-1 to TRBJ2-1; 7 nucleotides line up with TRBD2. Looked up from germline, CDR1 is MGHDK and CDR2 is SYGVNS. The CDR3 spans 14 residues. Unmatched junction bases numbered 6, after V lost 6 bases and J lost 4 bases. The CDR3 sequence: CASREAGLYNEQFF. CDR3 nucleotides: TGTGCCAGCAGAGAAGCGGGATTGTACAATGAGCAGTTCTTC.

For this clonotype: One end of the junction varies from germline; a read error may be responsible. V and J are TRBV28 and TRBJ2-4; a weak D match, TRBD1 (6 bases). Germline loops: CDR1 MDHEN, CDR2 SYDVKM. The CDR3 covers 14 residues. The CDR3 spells CAISFGGAWNIQYF. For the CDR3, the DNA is TGTGCCATCAGTTTTGGGGGCGCATGGAACATTCAGTACTTC.

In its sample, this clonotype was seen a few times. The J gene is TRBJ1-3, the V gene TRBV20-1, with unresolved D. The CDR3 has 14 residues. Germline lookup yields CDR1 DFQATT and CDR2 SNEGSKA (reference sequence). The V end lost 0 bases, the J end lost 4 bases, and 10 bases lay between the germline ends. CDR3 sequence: CSARDPARGNTIYF. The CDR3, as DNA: TGCAGTGCTAGAGATCCCGCACGAGGAAACACCATATATTTT.

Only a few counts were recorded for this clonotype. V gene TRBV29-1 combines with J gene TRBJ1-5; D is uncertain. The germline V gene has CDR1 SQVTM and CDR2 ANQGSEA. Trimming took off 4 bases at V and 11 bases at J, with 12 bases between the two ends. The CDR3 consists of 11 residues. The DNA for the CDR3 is TGCAGCGTTGTCCCGATGAAGGCCCAGCATTTT. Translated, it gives CSVVPMKAQHF.

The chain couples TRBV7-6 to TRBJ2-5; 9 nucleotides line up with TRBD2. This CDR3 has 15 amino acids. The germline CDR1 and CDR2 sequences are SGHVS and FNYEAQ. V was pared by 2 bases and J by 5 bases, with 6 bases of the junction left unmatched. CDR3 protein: CASSLWTSAHETQYF. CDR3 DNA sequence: TGTGCCAGCAGCTTATGGACTAGCGCCCACGAGACCCAGTACTTC. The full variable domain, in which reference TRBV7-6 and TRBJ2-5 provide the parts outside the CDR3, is GAGVSQSPRYKVTKRGQDVALRCDPISGHVSLYWYRQALGQGPEFLTYFNYEAQQDKSGLPNDRFSAERPEGSISTLTIQRTEQRDSAMYRCASSLWTSAHETQYFGPGTRLLVL.

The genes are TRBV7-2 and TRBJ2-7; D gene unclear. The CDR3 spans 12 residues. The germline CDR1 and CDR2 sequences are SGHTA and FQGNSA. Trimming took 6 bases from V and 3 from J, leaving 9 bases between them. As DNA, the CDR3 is TGTGCCAGCAGTCCGTCTTTCTACGAGCAGTACTTC. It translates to CASSPSFYEQYF. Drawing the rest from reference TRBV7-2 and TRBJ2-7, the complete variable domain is GAGVSQSPSNKVTEKGKDVELRCDPISGHTALYWYRQSLGQGLEFLIYFQGNSAPDKSGLPSDRFSAERTGGSVSTLTIQRTQQEDSAVYLCASSPSFYEQYFGPGTRLTVT.

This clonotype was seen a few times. The CDR3 nucleotides are TGCAGTGCTAGAGCCGCACGGCCGGGGGGCATTCAGTACTTC. It encodes CSARAARPGGIQYF. This rearrangement joins TRBV20-1 to TRBJ2-4; 7 nucleotides agree with TRBD2. There are 14 residues in the CDR3. V shed 1 base, J shed 9 bases, and the junction held 9 bases outside the gene matches. Germline V gives CDR1 DFQATT, CDR2 SNEGSKA (reference sequence).

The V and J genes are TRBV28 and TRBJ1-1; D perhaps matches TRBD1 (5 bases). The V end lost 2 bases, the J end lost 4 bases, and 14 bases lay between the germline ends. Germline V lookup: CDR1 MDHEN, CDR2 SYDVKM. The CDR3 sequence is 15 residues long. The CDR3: CASSLRSQGRTEAFF. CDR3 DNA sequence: TGTGCCAGCAGTTTACGGTCTCAGGGACGCACTGAAGCTTTCTTT.

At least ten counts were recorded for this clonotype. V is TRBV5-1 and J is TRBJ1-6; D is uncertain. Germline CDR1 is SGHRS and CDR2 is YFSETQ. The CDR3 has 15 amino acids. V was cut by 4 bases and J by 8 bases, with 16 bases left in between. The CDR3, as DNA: TGCGCCAGCAGCGGCGGGGTCCTTAGGGATTCACCCCTCCACTTT. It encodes CASSGGVLRDSPLHF.

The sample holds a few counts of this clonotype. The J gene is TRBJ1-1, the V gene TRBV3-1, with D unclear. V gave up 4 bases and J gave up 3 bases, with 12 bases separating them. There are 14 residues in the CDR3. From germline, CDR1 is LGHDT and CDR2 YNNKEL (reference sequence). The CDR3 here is CASSPTGLYTEAFF. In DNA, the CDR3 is TGTGCCAGCAGCCCCACGGGTTTGTACACTGAAGCTTTCTTT.

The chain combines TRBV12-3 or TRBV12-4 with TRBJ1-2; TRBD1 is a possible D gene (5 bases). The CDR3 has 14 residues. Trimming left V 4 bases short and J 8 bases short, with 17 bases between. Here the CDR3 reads CASSSSGRDRGYTF. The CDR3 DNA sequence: TGTGCCAGCAGTTCCTCTGGTAGGGACCGCGGCTACACCTTC.

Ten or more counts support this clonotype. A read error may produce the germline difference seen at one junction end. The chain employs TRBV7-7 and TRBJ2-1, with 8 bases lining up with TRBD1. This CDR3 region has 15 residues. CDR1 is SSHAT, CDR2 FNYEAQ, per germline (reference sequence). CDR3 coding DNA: TGTGCTAGCAGCCCAGGACAGGGACCTTACAATGAGCAGTTCTTC. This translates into CASSPGQGPYNEQFF. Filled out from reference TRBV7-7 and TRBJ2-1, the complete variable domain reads GAGVSQSPRYKVTKRGQDVTLRCDPISSHATLYWYQQALGQGPEFLTYFNYEAQPDKSGLPSDRFSAERPEGSISTLTIQRTEQRDSAMYRCASSPGQGPYNEQFFGPGTRLTVL.

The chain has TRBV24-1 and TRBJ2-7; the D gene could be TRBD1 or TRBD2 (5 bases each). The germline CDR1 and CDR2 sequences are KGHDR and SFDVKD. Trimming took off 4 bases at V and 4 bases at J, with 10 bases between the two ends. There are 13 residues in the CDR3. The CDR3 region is CATSEGPLYEQYF. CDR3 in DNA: TGTGCCACCAGTGAGGGACCGCTTTACGAGCAGTACTTC.

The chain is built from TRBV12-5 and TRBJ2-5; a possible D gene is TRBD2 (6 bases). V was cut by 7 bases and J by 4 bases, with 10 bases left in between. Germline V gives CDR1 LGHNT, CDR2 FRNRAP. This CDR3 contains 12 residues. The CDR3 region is CASVGGGETQYF. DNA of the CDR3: TGTGCTAGTGTCGGGGGAGGAGAGACCCAGTACTTC.

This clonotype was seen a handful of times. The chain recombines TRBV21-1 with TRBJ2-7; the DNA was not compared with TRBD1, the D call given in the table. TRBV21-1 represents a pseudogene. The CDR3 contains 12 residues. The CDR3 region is CATSDRAYEQYF. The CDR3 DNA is TGTGCCACTTCGGACAGAGCCTACGAGCAGTACTTC.

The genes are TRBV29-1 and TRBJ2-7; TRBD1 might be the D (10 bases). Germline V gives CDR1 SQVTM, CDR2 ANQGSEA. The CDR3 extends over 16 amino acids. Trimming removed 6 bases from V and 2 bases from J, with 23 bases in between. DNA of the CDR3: TGCAGCGTGGGGGGACAGGGGACTAGCACAGCCTACGAGCAGTACTTC. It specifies CSVGGQGTSTAYEQYF.

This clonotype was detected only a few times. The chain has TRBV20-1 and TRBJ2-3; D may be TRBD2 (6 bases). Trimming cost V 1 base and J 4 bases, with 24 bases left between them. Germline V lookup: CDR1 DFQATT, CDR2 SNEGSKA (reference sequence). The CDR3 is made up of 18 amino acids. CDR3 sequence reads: CSARGAGLRRERADTQYF. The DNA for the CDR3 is TGCAGTGCTAGAGGGGCCGGTCTTAGGCGGGAAAGGGCAGATACGCAGTATTTT.

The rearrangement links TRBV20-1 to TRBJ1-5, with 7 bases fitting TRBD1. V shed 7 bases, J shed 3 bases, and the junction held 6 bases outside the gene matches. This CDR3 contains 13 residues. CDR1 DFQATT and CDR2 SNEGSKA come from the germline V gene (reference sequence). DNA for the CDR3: TGCAGTGGTTTTCAGGGGGTCAATCAGCCCCAGCATTTT. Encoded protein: CSGFQGVNQPQHF.

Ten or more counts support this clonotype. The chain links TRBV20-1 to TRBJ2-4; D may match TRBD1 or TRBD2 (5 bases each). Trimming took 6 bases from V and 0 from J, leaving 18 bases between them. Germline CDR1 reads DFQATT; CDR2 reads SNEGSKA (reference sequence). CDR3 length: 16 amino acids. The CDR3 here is CSANTGTKKAKNIQYF. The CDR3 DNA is TGCAGTGCCAACACCGGGACCAAGAAAGCCAAAAACATTCAGTACTTC.

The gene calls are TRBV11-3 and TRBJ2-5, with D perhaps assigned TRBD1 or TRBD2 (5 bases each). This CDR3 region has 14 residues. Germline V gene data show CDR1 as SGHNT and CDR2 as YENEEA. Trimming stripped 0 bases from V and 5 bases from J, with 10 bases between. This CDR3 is CASSLDGDRETQYF. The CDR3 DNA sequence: TGTGCCAGCAGCTTAGATGGGGACCGGGAGACCCAGTACTTC.

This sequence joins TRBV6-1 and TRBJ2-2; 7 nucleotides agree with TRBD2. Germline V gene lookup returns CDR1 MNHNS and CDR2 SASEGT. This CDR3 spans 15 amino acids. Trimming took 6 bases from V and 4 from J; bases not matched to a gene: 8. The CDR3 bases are TGTGCCAGCAGACGAAAGGGCGGGAGCACCGGGGAGCTGTTTTTT. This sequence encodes CASRRKGGSTGELFF.

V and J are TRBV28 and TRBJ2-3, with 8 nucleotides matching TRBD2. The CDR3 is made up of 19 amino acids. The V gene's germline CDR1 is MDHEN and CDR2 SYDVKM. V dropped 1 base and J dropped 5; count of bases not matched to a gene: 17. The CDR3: CASSLYTIAGKLELDTQYF. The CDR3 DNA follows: TGTGCCAGCAGTTTATACACTATAGCGGGAAAATTAGAATTAGATACGCAGTATTTT.

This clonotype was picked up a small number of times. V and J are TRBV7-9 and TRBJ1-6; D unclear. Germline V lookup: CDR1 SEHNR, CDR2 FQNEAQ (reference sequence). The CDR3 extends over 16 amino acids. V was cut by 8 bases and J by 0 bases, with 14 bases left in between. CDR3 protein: CASRTVESSYNSPLHF. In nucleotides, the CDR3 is TGTGCCAGCCGCACTGTGGAGAGCTCCTATAATTCACCCCTCCACTTT.

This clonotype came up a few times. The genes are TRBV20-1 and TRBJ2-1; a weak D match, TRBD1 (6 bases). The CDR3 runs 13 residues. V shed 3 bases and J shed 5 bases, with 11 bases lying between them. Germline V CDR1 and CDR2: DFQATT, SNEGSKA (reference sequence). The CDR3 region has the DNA TGCAGTGCTAGCCGGGACACGAACAATGAGCAGTTCTTC. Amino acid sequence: CSASRDTNNEQFF.

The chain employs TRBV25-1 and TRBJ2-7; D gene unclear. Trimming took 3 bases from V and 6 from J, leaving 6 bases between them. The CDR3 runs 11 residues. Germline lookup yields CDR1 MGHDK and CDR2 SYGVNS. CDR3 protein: CASSDRREQYF. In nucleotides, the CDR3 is TGTGCCAGCAGTGATCGTCGCGAGCAGTACTTC.

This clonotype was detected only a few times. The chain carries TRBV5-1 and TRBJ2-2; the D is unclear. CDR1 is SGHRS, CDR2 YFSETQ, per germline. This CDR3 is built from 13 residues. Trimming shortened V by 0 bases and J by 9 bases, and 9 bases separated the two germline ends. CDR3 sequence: CASSLAGPRELFF. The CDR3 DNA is TGCGCCAGCAGCTTGGCCGGCCCCCGGGAGCTGTTTTTT.